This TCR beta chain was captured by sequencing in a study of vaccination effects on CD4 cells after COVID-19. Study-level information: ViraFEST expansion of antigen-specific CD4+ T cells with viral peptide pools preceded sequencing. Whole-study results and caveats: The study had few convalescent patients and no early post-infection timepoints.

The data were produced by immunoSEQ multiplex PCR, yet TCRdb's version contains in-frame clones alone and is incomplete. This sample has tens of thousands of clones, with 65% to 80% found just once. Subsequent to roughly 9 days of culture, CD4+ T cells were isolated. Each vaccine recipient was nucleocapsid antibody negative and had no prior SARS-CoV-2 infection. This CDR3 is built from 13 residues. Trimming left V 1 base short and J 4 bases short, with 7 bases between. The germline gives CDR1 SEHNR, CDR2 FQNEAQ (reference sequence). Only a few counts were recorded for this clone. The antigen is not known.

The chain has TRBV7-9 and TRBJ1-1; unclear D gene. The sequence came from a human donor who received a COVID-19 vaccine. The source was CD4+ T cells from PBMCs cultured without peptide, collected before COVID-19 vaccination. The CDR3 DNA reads TGTGCCAGCAGCTTAGAGGCAAGCACTGAAGCTTTCTTT. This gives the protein CASSLEASTEAFF.